The present entry profiles one T cell receptor (beta chain) with its context. One end of the junction fails to match germline, which may point to a read error. PCR amplification relied on 60 Vbeta primers (plus 13 Jbeta primers). Using immunoSEQ multiplex PCR, the repertoire was profiled, and TCRdb retains in-frame clones only, with some absent. The sample consists of hundreds of thousands of clones, around 79% of them appearing once. This entry comes from a study of cytomegalovirus exposure and HLA in healthy donors. Germline V gene sequence: CDR1 MNHNS, CDR2 SASEGT. The CDR3 is 16 residues long. This TCR was recovered from a man aged 18 to 35 in good health and CMV-seronegative. The chain uses TRBV6-1 and TRBJ2-3, with D perhaps matching TRBD2 (6 bases). Material for sequencing was PBMCs. This CDR3 is CASREGDLTSTDTQYF. The CDR3 DNA sequence: TGTGCCAGCAGGGAAGGGGACTTAACTAGCACAGATACGCAGTATTTT.